Below, 15 T cell receptor beta chains from the same sample are listed, as sequenced in a study of post-analysis software for immune sequencing data. Antigens for these TCRs are unknown. Points from the study as a whole: Patients had higher frequencies than controls of five TRBV segments, including TRBV5-6, TRBV5-1 and TRBV20-1.

Built from TCR beta cDNA, the libraries had unique molecular identifiers in them. TCRdb used MiXCR to reprocess the PCR reads, holding one entry per CDR3 protein. The sample includes about 430,000 distinct CDR3 sequences, 30% to 45% of them seen just once. The material sequenced was blood. Receptors were obtained from a girl aged 2-10 years with multiple sclerosis.

The chain employs TRBV5-1 and TRBJ2-5; D call uncertain. The CDR3 is 13 amino acids. Trimming took off 5 bases at V and 3 bases at J, with 11 bases between the two ends. Germline V gene data show CDR1 as SGHRS and CDR2 as YFSETQ. DNA for the CDR3: TGCGCCAGCAGTCGGTCAGCTGAAGAGACCCAGTACTTC. This translates into CASSRSAEETQYF. The full variable domain, with the rest looked up from reference TRBV5-1 and TRBJ2-5, is KAGVTQTPRYLIKTRGQQVTLSCSPISGHRSVSWYQQTPGQGLQFLFEYFSETQRNKGNFPGRFSGRQFSNSRSEMNVSTLELGDSALYLCASSRSAEETQYFGPGTRLLVL.

Here the CDR3 DNA reads TGTGCCAGCCGGACAGCGTACTCCTACAATGAGCAGTTCTTC. It is translated as CASRTAYSYNEQFF. V gene TRBV2 combines with J gene TRBJ2-1; D is possibly TRBD1 (6 bases). V lost 8 bases, J lost 0 bases, and 11 bases lay in between. Germline V gives CDR1 SNHLY, CDR2 FYNNEI. CDR3 length equals 14 residues.

The V gene is TRBV6-5, the J gene TRBJ2-1; TRBD1 aligns across 7 bases. Germline trimming cut 9 bases from V and 1 base from J; bases unmatched to any gene: 12. The germline V gene has CDR1 MNHEY and CDR2 SVGAGI. The CDR3 has 16 amino acids. The CDR3 spells CASTPFQGVSYNEQFF. CDR3 coding DNA: TGTGCCAGTACACCCTTCCAGGGGGTTTCCTACAATGAGCAGTTCTTC.

The gene calls are TRBV6-5 and TRBJ1-6; D is unresolved. The CDR3 is 15 amino acids. Trimming cost V 2 bases and J 8 bases, with 13 bases left between them. Germline CDR1 MNHEY, CDR2 SVGAGI. The CDR3 DNA is TGTGCCAGCAGTTACGTGCTTTTTGGGGATTCACCCCTCCACTTT. Protein product: CASSYVLFGDSPLHF.

The V gene is TRBV10-3, the J gene TRBJ1-4, with D maybe TRBD1 (5 bases). Germline V gene sequence: CDR1 ENHRY, CDR2 SYGVKD. The CDR3 runs to 15 residues. Trimming removed 2 bases from V and 7 bases from J, with 14 bases in between. This CDR3 is CAISEGAAGGEKLFF. As DNA, the CDR3 is TGTGCCATCAGTGAGGGGGCCGCCGGAGGTGAAAAACTGTTTTTT.

Points on this clonotype: Germline and junction disagree at one end, which may indicate a read error. The chain joins TRBV6-1 to TRBJ1-5; no firm D call. Looked up from germline, CDR1 is MNHNS and CDR2 is SASEGT. The CDR3 extends over 14 amino acids. CDR3 amino acids: CASSANRGNQSQHF. Written as DNA, the CDR3 is TGTGCCAGCAGTGCTAACAGAGGAAATCAGTCCCAGCATTTT.

V gene TRBV6-5 combines with J gene TRBJ1-5; maybe TRBD1 (5 bases). The CDR3 is 15 residues long. Per germline, CDR1 MNHEY and CDR2 SVGAGI. Trimming shortened V by 2 bases and J by 2 bases, and 10 bases separated the two germline ends. The CDR3 coding sequence is TGTGCCAGCAGTTACGGGGGATCAGGCAATCAGCCCCAGCATTTT. Translation gives CASSYGGSGNQPQHF.

The gene calls are TRBV20-1 and TRBJ2-3, with 7 bases aligning to TRBD2. This CDR3 comprises 15 residues. The germline CDR1 and CDR2 sequences are DFQATT and SNEGSKA (reference sequence). The V segment lost 5 bases and the J segment 0 bases; nucleotides outside the gene matches: 8. CDR3 DNA sequence: TGCAGTGCTCGTACTAGCGCTTCAAGCACAGATACGCAGTATTTT. It yields the protein CSARTSASSTDTQYF.

This clonotype turned up a few times. The V gene is TRBV6-4, the J gene TRBJ2-1, with no clear D. V was shortened by 0 bases and J by 5 bases, with 5 bases between the two germline ends. This CDR3 has 13 residues. Germline V lookup: CDR1 MRHNA, CDR2 SNTAGT. DNA of the CDR3: TGTGCCAGCAGTGACTCGAACCACAATGAGCAGTTCTTC. Its protein product is CASSDSNHNEQFF.

On this clonotype itself: Sequence at one end of the junction differs from germline and may be a read error. The rearrangement uses TRBV7-8 and TRBJ2-7; D not resolved. The CDR3 runs 15 residues. The germline gives CDR1 SGHVS, CDR2 FQNEAQ. This CDR3 reads CASSLAWQPNYGQYF. CDR3 sequence (DNA): TGTGCCAGCAGCTTAGCGTGGCAGCCAAACTACGGGCAGTACTTC.

This clonotype turned up a few times. V and J are TRBV12-3 or TRBV12-4 and TRBJ2-5, with D possibly being TRBD2 (6 bases). The CDR3 spans 16 residues. Trimming took 6 bases from V and 8 from J, leaving 25 bases between them. The CDR3 loop reads CASSYKPGELEDTQYF. The CDR3 DNA reads as TGTGCCAGCAGCTATAAACCGGGGGAGCTGGAGGATACCCAGTACTTC.

The V gene is TRBV14, the J gene TRBJ2-1; D unclear. The CDR3 consists of 17 residues. CDR1 is SGHDN and CDR2 is FVKESK in the germline V gene. Trimming cost V 1 base and J 4 bases, with 17 bases left between them. The CDR3 nucleotides are TGTGCCAGCAGCCAAGTTCCTGGTCGGAAGGGATACAATGAGCAGTTCTTC. It yields the protein CASSQVPGRKGYNEQFF.

This chain links TRBV14 with TRBJ2-1, with no clear D. Germline lookup yields CDR1 SGHDN and CDR2 FVKESK. V was shortened by 1 base and J by 0 bases, with 16 bases between the two germline ends. CDR3 length: 18 residues. Here the CDR3 reads CASSQAPGQDRSYNEQFF. The CDR3, as DNA: TGTGCCAGCAGCCAAGCTCCTGGCCAGGACCGCTCCTACAATGAGCAGTTCTTC.

There are a few counts of this clonotype. The chain combines TRBV2 with TRBJ2-7, with 8 bases aligning to TRBD1. The CDR3 is 15 residues long. Germline CDR1 is SNHLY and CDR2 is FYNNEI. Trimming at V came to 6 bases and at J to 4 bases, leaving 11 bases not matched to a gene. The CDR3 bases are TGTGCCAGCAGATCCCCAGGACAGGGTTTTTACGAGCAGTACTTC. Encoded protein: CASRSPGQGFYEQYF. Together with reference TRBV2 and TRBJ2-7, the CDR3 gives the full variable domain: EPEVTQTPSHQVTQMGQEVILRCVPISNHLYFYWYRQILGQKVEFLVSFYNNEISEKSEIFDDQFSVERPDGSNFTLKIRSTKLEDSAMYFCASRSPGQGFYEQYFGPGTRLTVT.

V and J are TRBV19 and TRBJ2-7, with 8 bases that match TRBD1. Germline V CDR1 and CDR2: LNHDA, SQIVND (reference sequence). The CDR3 consists of 14 residues. V shed 4 bases and J 4 bases; nucleotides not matched to a gene: 6. The DNA for the CDR3 is TGTGCCAGTAGTAACCGGGACAGGAGGTACGAGCAGTACTTC. Translation gives CASSNRDRRYEQYF.